Listed below are T cell receptor beta chains from one sample, sequenced in a study of T-cell reconstitution after alpha-beta-depleted transplantation in children. MiXCR was run by TCRdb on the PCR reads, yielding one entry per CDR3 protein. The table records about 580,000 distinct CDR3 sequences, 25% to 30% of them present only once. The specimen was PBMCs, collected before TCRalphabeta/CD19-depleted stem cell transplant. Source of these receptors: a boy younger than two with Wiskott-Aldrich syndrome, due to receive a stem cell transplant. Both conserved end residues are trimmed from each CDR3.

v_gene,j_gene,CDR3aa
TRBV20-1,TRBJ2-2,SARAPGRRVSGELF
TRBV28,TRBJ2-5,ATKDLGETQY
TRBV5-1,TRBJ2-3,ASSLAGRSDTQY
TRBV7-9,TRBJ2-5,ASGASGSGETQY
TRBV7-2,TRBJ2-5,ASSRRGARETQY
TRBV19,TRBJ2-2,ASFGTDTGELF
TRBV5-1,TRBJ1-1,ASSLAQVINAEAF
TRBV6-5,TRBJ1-2,ASRYSQQVNYGYT
TRBV7-7,TRBJ2-2,ASSPFSGTGELF
TRBV27,TRBJ2-1,ASRTDSSYNEQF
TRBV5-5,TRBJ2-4,ASSPSGAAKNIQY
TRBV7-9,TRBJ2-7,ASSPTGRSYEQY
TRBV28,TRBJ1-4,ASSLGLINEKLF
TRBV20-1,TRBJ2-7,SATDRAYEQY
TRBV24-1,TRBJ1-4,ATEDARGLCKEKLF
TRBV5-1,TRBJ2-7,ASSPRAGLVVEQY
TRBV12-3/TRBV12-4,TRBJ2-2,ASSPGLAGGTGELF
TRBV20-1,TRBJ2-1,SAPGLNEQF
TRBV20-1,TRBJ2-1,SAGGGRRGSSYNEQF
TRBV12-3/TRBV12-4,TRBJ2-7,ASSLAGGQVKQY
TRBV7-2,TRBJ2-7,ASSLVSEQY
TRBV5-1,TRBJ2-1,ASSLLLAVNEQF
TRBV12-3/TRBV12-4,TRBJ2-1,ASTLLGSSYNEQF
TRBV12-3/TRBV12-4,TRBJ2-2,ASSFQGPGELF
TRBV24-1,TRBJ2-1,ATSAGLAGAYNEQF
TRBV6-1,TRBJ2-7,ASSEPGRGSYEQY
TRBV7-2,TRBJ1-5,ASSKGSGGGGNQPQH
TRBV6-5,TRBJ2-5,ASSYSLLPQETQY